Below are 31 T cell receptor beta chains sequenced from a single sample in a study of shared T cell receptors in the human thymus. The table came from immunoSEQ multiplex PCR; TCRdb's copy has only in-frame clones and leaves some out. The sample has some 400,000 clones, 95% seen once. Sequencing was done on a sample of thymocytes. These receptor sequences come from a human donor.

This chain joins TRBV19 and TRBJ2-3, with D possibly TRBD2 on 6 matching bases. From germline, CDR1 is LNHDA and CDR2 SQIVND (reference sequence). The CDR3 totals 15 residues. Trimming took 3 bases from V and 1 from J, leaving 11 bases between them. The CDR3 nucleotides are TGTGCCAGTAGTATCTCTAGCGCATGCACAGATACGCAGTATTTT. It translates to CASSISSACTDTQYF.

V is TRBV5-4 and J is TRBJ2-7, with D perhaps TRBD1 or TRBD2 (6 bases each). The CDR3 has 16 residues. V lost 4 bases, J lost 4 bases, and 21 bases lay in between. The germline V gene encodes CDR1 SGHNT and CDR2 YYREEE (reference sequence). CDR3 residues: CASSTSGGRKSYEQYF. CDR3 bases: TGTGCCAGCAGCACGTCCGGGGGCAGGAAAAGTTACGAGCAGTACTTC.

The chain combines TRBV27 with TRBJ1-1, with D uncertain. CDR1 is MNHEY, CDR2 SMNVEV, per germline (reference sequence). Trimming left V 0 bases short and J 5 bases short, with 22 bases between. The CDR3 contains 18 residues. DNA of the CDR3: TGTGCCAGCAGTTTATCCTGGACGGAGGCTCACATGAGGACTGAAGCTTTCTTT. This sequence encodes CASSLSWTEAHMRTEAFF.

The CDR3 here is CASSRYREETQYF. In nucleotides, the CDR3 is TGTGCCAGCAGTCGCTACAGGGAAGAGACCCAGTACTTC. This chain uses TRBV28 with TRBJ2-5, with a weak D call TRBD1 (6 bases). V was clipped by 5 bases and J by 3 bases, with 10 bases between them. The germline V gene encodes CDR1 MDHEN and CDR2 SYDVKM. CDR3 length: 13 residues. The entire variable domain, with the rest obtained from reference TRBV28 and TRBJ2-5, is as follows: DVKVTQSSRYLVKRTGEKVFLECVQDMDHENMFWYRQDPGLGLRLIYFSYDVKMKEKGDIPEGYSVSREKKERFSLILESASTNQTSMYLCASSRYREETQYFGPGTRLLVL.

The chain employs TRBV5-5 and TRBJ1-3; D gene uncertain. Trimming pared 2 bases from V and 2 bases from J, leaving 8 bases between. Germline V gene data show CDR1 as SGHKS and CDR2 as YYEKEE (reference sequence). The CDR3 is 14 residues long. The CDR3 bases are TGTGCCAGCAGCTTCGCGAGTCCTGGAAACACCATATATTTT. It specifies CASSFASPGNTIYF.

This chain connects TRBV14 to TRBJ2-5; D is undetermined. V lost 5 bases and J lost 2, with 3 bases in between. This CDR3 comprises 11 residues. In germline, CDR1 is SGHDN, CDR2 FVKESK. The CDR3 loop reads CASSSQETQYF. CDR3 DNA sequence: TGTGCCAGCAGCTCACAAGAGACCCAGTACTTC.

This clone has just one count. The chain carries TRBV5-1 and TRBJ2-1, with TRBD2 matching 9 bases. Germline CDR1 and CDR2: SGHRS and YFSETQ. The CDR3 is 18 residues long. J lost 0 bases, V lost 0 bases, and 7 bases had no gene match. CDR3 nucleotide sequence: TGCGCCAGCAGCTTGGTAGCGGGAGCCCGGAGCTCCTACAATGAGCAGTTCTTC. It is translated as CASSLVAGARSSYNEQFF. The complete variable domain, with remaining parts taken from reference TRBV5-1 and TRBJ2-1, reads KAGVTQTPRYLIKTRGQQVTLSCSPISGHRSVSWYQQTPGQGLQFLFEYFSETQRNKGNFPGRFSGRQFSNSRSEMNVSTLELGDSALYLCASSLVAGARSSYNEQFFGPGTRLTVL.

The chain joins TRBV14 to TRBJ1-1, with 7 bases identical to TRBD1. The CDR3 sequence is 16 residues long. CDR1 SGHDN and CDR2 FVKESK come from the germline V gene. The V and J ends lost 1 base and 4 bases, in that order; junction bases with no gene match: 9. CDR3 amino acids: CASSQGGDRAGTEAFF. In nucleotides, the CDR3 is TGTGCCAGCAGCCAAGGGGGAGACAGGGCGGGCACTGAAGCTTTCTTT.

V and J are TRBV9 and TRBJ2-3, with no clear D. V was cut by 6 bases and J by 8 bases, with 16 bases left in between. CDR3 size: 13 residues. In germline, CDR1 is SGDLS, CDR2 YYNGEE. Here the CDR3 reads CASKRCRFFTQYF. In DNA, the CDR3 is TGTGCCAGCAAAAGGTGCCGTTTTTTTACGCAGTATTTT.

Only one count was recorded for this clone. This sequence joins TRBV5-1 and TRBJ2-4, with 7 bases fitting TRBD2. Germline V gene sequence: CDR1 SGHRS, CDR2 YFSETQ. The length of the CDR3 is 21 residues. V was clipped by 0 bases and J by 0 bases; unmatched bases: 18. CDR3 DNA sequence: TGCGCCAGCAGCTTGGAATCCGGGCCTAGCGGCCAGCTTTTAGCCAAAAACATTCAGTACTTC. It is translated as CASSLESGPSGQLLAKNIQYF.

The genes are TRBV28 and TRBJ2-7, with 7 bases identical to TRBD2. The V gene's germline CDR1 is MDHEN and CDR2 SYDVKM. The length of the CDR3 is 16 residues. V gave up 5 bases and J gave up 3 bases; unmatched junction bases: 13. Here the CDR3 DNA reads TGTGCCAGCAGTCCCCCTCAAGCGGGGCCCCACTACGAGCAGTACTTC. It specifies CASSPPQAGPHYEQYF.

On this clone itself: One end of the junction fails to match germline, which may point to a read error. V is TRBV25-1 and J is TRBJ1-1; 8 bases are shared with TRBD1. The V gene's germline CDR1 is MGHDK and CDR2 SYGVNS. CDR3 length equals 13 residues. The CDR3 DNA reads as TGTGCCAGCCGTGACAGGGGAAGTACTGAAGCTTTCTTT. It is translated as CASRDRGSTEAFF. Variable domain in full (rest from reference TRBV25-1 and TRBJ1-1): EADIYQTPRYLVIGTGKKITLECSQTMGHDKMYWYQQDPGMELHLIHYSYGVNSTEKGDLSSESTVSRIRTEHFPLTLESARPSHTSQYLCASRDRGSTEAFFGQGTRLTVV.

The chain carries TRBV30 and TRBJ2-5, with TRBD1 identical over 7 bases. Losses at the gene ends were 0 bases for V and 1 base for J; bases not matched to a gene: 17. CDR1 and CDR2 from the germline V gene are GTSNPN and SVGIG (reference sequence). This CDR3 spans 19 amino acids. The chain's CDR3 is CAWSVRRGTEKGLQETQYF. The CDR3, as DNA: TGTGCCTGGAGTGTACGAAGGGGGACAGAAAAGGGGCTCCAAGAGACCCAGTACTTC.

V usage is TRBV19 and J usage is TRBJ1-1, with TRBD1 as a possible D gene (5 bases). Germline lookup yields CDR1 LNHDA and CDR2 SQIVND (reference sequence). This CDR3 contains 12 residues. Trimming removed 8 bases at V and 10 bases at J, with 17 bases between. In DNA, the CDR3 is TGTGCCAGTGGAAAAGCAGGTGGGGCAGCTTTCTTT. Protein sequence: CASGKAGGAAFF.

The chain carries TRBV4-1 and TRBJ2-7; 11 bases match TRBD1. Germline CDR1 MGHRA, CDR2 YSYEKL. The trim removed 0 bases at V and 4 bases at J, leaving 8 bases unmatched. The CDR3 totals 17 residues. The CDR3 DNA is TGCGCCAGCAGCCAAGATGAAGGGACAGGGGGTTTATACGAGCAGTACTTC. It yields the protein CASSQDEGTGGLYEQYF.

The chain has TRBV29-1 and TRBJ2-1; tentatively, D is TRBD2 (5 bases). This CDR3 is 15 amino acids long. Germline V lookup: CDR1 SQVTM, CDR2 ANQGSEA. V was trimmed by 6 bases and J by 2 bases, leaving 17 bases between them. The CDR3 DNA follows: TGCAGCGTCCAAACCGGGCCCGGGGCCTACAATGAGCAGTTCTTC. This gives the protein CSVQTGPGAYNEQFF.

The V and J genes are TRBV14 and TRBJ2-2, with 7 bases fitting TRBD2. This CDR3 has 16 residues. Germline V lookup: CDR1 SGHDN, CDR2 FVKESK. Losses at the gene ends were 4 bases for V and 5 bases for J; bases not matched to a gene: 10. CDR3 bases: TGTGCCAGCAGCCTACTCGGGGCGCGGGGGACCGGGGAGCTGTTTTTT. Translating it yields CASSLLGARGTGELFF.

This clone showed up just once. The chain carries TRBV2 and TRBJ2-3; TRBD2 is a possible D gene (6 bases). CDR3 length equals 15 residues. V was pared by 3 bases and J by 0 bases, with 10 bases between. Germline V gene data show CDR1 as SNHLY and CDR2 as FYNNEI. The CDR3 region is CASSDGRSSTDTQYF. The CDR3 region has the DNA TGTGCCAGCAGTGATGGGAGGTCTAGCACAGATACGCAGTATTTT.

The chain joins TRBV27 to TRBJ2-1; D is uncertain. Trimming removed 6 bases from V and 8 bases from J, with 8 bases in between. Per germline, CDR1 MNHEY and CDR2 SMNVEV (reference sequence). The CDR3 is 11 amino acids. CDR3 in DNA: TGTGCCAGCAGAGACCCGGATGAGCAGTTCTTC. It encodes CASRDPDEQFF.

CDR3 nucleotide sequence: TGTGCCAGCAGTTTAAACTCCTCATGGGCCAAAAACATTCAGTACTTC. Translated: CASSLNSSWAKNIQYF. The chain uses TRBV27 and TRBJ2-4; D is ambiguous. Trimming pared 2 bases from V and 1 base from J, leaving 12 bases between. Germline CDR1 reads MNHEY; CDR2 reads SMNVEV (reference sequence). CDR3 length: 16 residues.

The CDR3 DNA sequence: TGCGCCAGCCAGAGGGTTTTTCAAGGAGCTAACACTGAAGCTTTCTTT. Its translation is CASQRVFQGANTEAFF. The chain has TRBV4-1 and TRBJ1-1, with unresolved D. Trimming took 8 bases from V and 2 from J, leaving 21 bases between them. Germline lookup yields CDR1 MGHRA and CDR2 YSYEKL. The CDR3 runs to 16 residues.

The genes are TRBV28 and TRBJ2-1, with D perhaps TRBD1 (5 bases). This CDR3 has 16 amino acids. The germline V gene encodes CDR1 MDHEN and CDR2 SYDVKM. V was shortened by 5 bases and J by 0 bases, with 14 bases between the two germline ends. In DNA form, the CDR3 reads TGTGCCAGCAGTGAAAACAGGATAGGCTCCTACAATGAGCAGTTCTTC. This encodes CASSENRIGSYNEQFF.

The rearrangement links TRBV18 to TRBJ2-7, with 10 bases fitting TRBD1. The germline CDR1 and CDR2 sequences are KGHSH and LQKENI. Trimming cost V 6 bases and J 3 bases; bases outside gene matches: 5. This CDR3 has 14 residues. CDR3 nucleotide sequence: TGTGCCAGCTCTGAAGGGACAGGGGACTACGAGCAGTACTTC. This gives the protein CASSEGTGDYEQYF.

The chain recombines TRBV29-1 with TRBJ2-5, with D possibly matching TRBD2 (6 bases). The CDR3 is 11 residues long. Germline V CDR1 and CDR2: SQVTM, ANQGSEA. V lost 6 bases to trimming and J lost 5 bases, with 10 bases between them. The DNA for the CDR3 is TGCAGCGTGGGGACTGGTGAGACCCAGTACTTC. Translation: CSVGTGETQYF.

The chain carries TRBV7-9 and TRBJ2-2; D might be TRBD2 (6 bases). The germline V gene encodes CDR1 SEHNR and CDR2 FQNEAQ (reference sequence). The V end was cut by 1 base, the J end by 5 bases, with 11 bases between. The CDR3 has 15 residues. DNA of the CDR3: TGTGCCAGCAGCTTAGGGCTAGCGTTGACCGGGGAGCTGTTTTTT. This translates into CASSLGLALTGELFF. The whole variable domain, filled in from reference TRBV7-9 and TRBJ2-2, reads DTGVSQNPRHKITKRGQNVTFRCDPISEHNRLYWYRQTLGQGPEFLTYFQNEAQLEKSRLLSDRFSAERPKGSFSTLEIQRTEQGDSAMYLCASSLGLALTGELFFGEGSRLTVL.

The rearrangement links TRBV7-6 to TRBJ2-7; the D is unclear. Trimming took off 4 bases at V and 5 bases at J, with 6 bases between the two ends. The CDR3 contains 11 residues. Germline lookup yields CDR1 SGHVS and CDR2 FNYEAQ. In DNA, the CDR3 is TGTGCCAGCAGCTCCCATGACGAGCAGTACTTC. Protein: CASSSHDEQYF.

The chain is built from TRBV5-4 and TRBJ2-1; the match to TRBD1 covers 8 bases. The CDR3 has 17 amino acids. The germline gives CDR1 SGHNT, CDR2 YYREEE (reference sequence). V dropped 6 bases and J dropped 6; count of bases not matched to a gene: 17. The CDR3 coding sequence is TGTGCCAGCAACGTGCGGACAGGGACAAGGTCGGGCAATGAGCAGTTCTTC. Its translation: CASNVRTGTRSGNEQFF.

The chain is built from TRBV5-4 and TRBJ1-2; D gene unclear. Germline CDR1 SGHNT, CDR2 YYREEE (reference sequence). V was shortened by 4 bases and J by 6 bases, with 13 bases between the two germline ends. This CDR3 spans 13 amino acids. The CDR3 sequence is CASSIDSVDGYTF. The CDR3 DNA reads TGTGCCAGCAGCATCGATTCGGTGGATGGCTACACCTTC.

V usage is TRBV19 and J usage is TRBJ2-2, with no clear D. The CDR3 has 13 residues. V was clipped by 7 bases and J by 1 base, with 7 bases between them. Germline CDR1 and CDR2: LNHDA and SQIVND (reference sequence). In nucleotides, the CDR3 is TGTGCCAGTAAGTCCCAGAACACCGGGGAGCTGTTTTTT. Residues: CASKSQNTGELFF.

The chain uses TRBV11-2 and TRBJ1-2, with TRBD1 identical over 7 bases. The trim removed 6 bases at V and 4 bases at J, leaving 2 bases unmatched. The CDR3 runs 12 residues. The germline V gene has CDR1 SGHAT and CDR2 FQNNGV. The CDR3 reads CASRTGIYGYTF. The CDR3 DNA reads TGTGCCAGCAGGACAGGGATCTATGGCTACACCTTC.

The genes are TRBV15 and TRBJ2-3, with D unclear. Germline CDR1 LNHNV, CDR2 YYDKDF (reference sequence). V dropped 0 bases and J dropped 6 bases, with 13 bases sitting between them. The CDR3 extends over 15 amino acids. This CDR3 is CATSRDRLPPDTQYF. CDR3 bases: TGTGCCACCAGCAGAGATAGACTCCCCCCGGATACGCAGTATTTT.